This T cell receptor beta chain is drawn from a study of identical twins (dated by TCRdb to about 2016). Regarding the research as a whole: To test whether fetal clonotypes persist, the study used deep sequencing on TCR alpha and beta repertoires from monozygotic twins, unrelated adults of various ages, and cord blood. To rule out contamination, replicate twin experiments were performed at different times with different library preparation protocols.

Every donor was a healthy Caucasian. Three pairs of female monozygotic twins, all aged 18 to 29 years, were included in the twin cohort. RNA for TCR libraries was isolated from peripheral blood mononuclear cells. The full study reports these points: In monozygotic twins, out-of-frame TCR alpha sharing was systematically underestimated by recombination models, although the models agreed with sharing between unrelated individuals. The excess sharing between twins in beta out-of-frame sequences was weaker because fewer shared sequences reduced the signal-to-noise ratio. Because the same donors could not be followed over many years, the conclusions relied on cross-sectional statistical analysis. Compared with coincidental sharing between unrelated individuals, out-of-frame TCR alpha sequences shared between twins showed an excess of sequences with low generation probability. Invariant T cells such as MAIT and iNKT could partly confound zero-insertion analyses, although diverse VJ usage argued against such confounding for most clonotypes. Fewer insertions were carried by abundant cord blood beta clonotypes, a similar but weaker trend appeared in young adult naive repertoires, and no such trend appeared in memory repertoires.

In its sample, this clonotype was seen a few times. The target of this receptor is not known. Nothing much larger sits one base from this clone, and base qualities are not available. The germline V gene encodes CDR1 SGHTA and CDR2 FQGNSA. The CDR3 runs 16 amino acids, cysteine and phenylalanine included. This entry keeps only the CDR3 DNA: 48 bases, framed from base 1. The junction shows trimming of 5 bases on V and 1 base on J, and the gene matches do not reach 6 bases of it. Library construction relied on 5' RACE. Data came from an Illumina HiSeq 2000. A universal primer binding site was introduced by template switching, and a unique molecular identifier was present in the final cDNA, enabling accurate counting of TCR cDNA molecules. Specific primers in the conserved constant-segment region were used to synthesize first-strand cDNA for TCR alpha and beta chains. To control for contamination, every cDNA library was double barcoded, receiving both a SMART-Mk sample barcode and Illumina barcodes. TruSeq adapter sequences along with Illumina sample barcodes were introduced in two successive PCR steps. Sequencing of the TCR alpha and beta cDNA libraries was done on the Illumina HiSeq platform using custom primers. The authors' pipeline ran thus. MiGEC was used to process raw reads and extract unique molecular identifiers, and MiXCR was used to find CDR3 positions. Recombination models were inferred per individual with the repgenHMM and IGoR tools using an EM algorithm. The analysis of shared clonotypes was done with the tcR package in R, with sharing normalized by the product of cloneset sizes. To study raw recombination free of thymic and clonal selection effects, out-of-frame nonproductive sequences were analyzed. TCRdb passed the public sequencing reads through fastp at Q25 and MiXCR, retaining productive beta sequences. Rows with a matching CDR3 protein are joined into one entry that keeps the most common DNA and genes. It is TCRdb's table, rather than the study itself, that gives the V and J calls and clone size. The sample table holds some 760,000 distinct CDR3 sequences, of which approximately 18% were seen once. About an eighth of the sample rests with the top ten.

A further study also used this sample, focusing on T cells expressing NK-cell markers. As the second study states: Three sorted T-cell subsets (CD3+CD56+NKG2C+, CD3+CD56+NKG2C- and CD3+CD56-NKG2C+) from under ten donors had their TCR beta-chain repertoires profiled. Among the eight sequenced donors, only one was HCMV-seronegative, while the other seven were HCMV-seropositive. In several experiments an anti-gammadeltaTCR antibody was added to restrict sorting to alphabetaTCR-expressing T cells. In six donors, the dominant CD3+CD56+NKG2C+ clonotypes were among the top 10 CD8+ clonotypes and accounted for roughly 1.0-8% of CD8+ T cells. Those dominant clonotypes were again the most abundant among CD3+CD56-NKG2C+ cells in a few donors, at about 25-60.1%. Whether the expanded NKG2C-expressing T cell clones were specific for HCMV antigens remained unclear. The eight sequenced donors were randomly selected healthy volunteers, three men and five women. A commercial ELISA kit detecting HCMV-specific IgG in serum was used to determine HCMV serostatus. For five to seven donors, bulk peripheral blood T-cell repertoires were also sequenced from unsorted PBMC. MIGEC handled demultiplexing of the reads and grouping by UMI, while MiTCR was used to assemble and quantify clonotypes. To exclude erroneous sequences, any TCR cDNA sequence not supported by at least two reads was discarded. The tcR package was used for downstream repertoire analysis, and clonotypes were matched between fractions using CDR3 nucleotide sequence together with V segment. VDJmatch was used to annotate antigen specificity against VDJdb, with one amino acid substitution in CDR3 permitted.

The sample was PBMCs. The source is a woman between 18 and 30 years old in good health. The rearrangement combines TRBV7-2 with TRBJ2-3, and TRBD2 aligns with 10 junction nucleotides. The bases are TGTGCCAGCAGCCCAATAGCGGGAGGTGGCACAGATACGCAGTATTTT. Translation gives CASSPIAGGGTDTQYF.